This TCR beta chain was profiled in a study of long-term antiretroviral therapy in people with HIV. Researchers report immunoSEQ v3.0 was run at survey level. What sequencing targeted per sample was roughly 40,000-55,000 T-cell genomes. Generated by immunoSEQ multiplex PCR, the TCRdb table keeps only in-frame clones and is missing some. Found here are roughly 12,000 clones, 60% to 80% of them singletons; the top ten hold approximately 10%. The study's findings and limits: ART preceded a rise in diversity that nonetheless stayed lower than in transplant donor controls. Dominance of pre-ART expanded clones persisted, fluctuating and often declining after ART.

On this clone: Its specificity is unknown.

The TCR comes from a woman aged 35 to 49 with HIV. The source was unsorted PBMCs, collected 0.8 years before starting antiretroviral therapy.

CDR3 sequence: CASSLGGQGEKLFF. DNA for the CDR3: TGTGCCAGCAGCTTAGGAGGGCAGGGTGAAAAACTGTTTTTT. The chain links TRBV7-2 to TRBJ1-4, with TRBD1 as a possible D gene (5 bases). The CDR3 runs to 14 residues. The germline V gene has CDR1 SGHTA and CDR2 FQGNSA. With 1 base removed from V and 7 bases from J, the gap between germline ends came to 10 bases.